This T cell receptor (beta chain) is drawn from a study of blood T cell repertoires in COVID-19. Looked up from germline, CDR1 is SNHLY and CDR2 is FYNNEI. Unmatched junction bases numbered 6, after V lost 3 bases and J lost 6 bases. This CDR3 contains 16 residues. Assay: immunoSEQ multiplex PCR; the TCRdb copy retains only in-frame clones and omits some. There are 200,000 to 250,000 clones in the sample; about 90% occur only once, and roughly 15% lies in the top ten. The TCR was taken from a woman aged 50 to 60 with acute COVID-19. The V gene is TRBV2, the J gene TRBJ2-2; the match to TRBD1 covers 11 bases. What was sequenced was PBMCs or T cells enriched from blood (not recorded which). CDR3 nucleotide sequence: TGTGCCAGCAGTGACGGGACAGGGGGGTATTCCGGGGAGCTGTTTTTT. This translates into CASSDGTGGYSGELFF. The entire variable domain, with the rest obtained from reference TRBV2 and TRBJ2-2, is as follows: EPEVTQTPSHQVTQMGQEVILRCVPISNHLYFYWYRQILGQKVEFLVSFYNNEISEKSEIFDDQFSVERPDGSNFTLKIRSTKLEDSAMYFCASSDGTGGYSGELFFGEGSRLTVL.